One sample yielded the 27 T cell receptor beta chains listed below, sequenced in a study of T-cell reconstitution after alpha-beta-depleted transplantation in children (dated by TCRdb to the mid-2010s). The method behind the library was PCR. Instrument used: Illumina HiSeq 2500. To normalize quantification of the TCRbeta repertoire, the TCR libraries were built with molecular barcoding that relied on unique molecular identifiers. The raw public data were reprocessed by TCRdb itself: fastp quality trimming at Q25, MiXCR clonotype calling, in-frame beta chains only. Each entry is one CDR3 protein sequence, shown with its most common DNA and genes. A total of some 490,000 distinct CDR3 sequences appear in this sample, around 12% of them only once. About 6% of the sample goes to the ten largest clones. Specimen: PBMCs from the stem cell graft donor, collected from the stem cell graft. The source is a human donor who donated a stem cell graft to a child with combined immunodeficiency.

The J gene is TRBJ2-4, the V gene TRBV12-3 or TRBV12-4; D possibly uses TRBD1 or TRBD2 (6 bases each). V lost 1 base to trimming and J lost 8 bases, with 18 bases between them. The CDR3 runs 16 residues. CDR3 sequence (DNA): TGTGCCAGCAGTTTAGTGGGGGGCGCGAGGATTGACATTCAGTACTTC. This encodes CASSLVGGARIDIQYF.

Regarding this clonotype: The CDR3 does not close with the conserved phenylalanine or tryptophan, likely indicating a read error. Because the CDR3's place on the DNA is in doubt, the DNA is left out and the CDR3 is given as listed by TCRdb. The V call is TRBV21-1, the J call TRBJ2-2. TRBV21-1 is listed as a pseudogene. Including both end residues, the CDR3 is 15 amino acids long. The CDR3 sequence is CASSKVGENTGELFL.

The chain joins TRBV29-1 to TRBJ2-7; TRBD1 agrees at 7 bases. V shed 0 bases and J 3 bases; nucleotides not matched to a gene: 2. This CDR3 contains 13 residues. Per the germline V gene, CDR1 is SQVTM and CDR2 is ANQGSEA. The CDR3 loop reads CSVEEGTDYEQYF. CDR3 sequence (DNA): TGCAGCGTTGAAGAAGGGACAGACTACGAGCAGTACTTC.

This clonotype appeared a few times. This chain connects TRBV5-1 to TRBJ2-7; 14 bases are shared with TRBD2. Germline-derived CDR1 and CDR2 are SGHRS and YFSETQ. Germline trimming cut 4 bases from V and 2 bases from J; bases unmatched to any gene: 5. The CDR3 covers 16 residues. CDR3 sequence reads: CASSPGLAGAAYEQYF. The CDR3 bases are TGCGCCAGCAGCCCGGGACTAGCGGGAGCAGCCTACGAGCAGTACTTC.

This clonotype has a count of ten or more. The V and J genes are TRBV29-1 and TRBJ1-1; the D gene is possibly TRBD1 (5 bases). Trimming removed 7 bases at V and 0 bases at J, with 15 bases between. The germline V gene has CDR1 SQVTM and CDR2 ANQGSEA. This CDR3 comprises 14 residues. CDR3 DNA sequence: TGCAGCGCCGACGGCCCGACAGTGAACACTGAAGCTTTCTTT. Its translation: CSADGPTVNTEAFF. Complete variable domain (other parts from reference TRBV29-1 and TRBJ1-1): SAVISQKPSRDICQRGTSLTIQCQVDSQVTMMFWYRQQPGQSLTLIATANQGSEATYESGFVIDKFPISRPNLTFSTLTVSNMSPEDSSIYLCSADGPTVNTEAFFGQGTRLTVV.

This clonotype showed up just a few times. The chain combines TRBV11-2 with TRBJ2-3; 9 bases map to TRBD1. The trim removed 8 bases at V and 6 bases at J, leaving 9 bases unmatched. Germline V gene lookup returns CDR1 SGHAT and CDR2 FQNNGV. The CDR3 runs to 14 residues. CDR3 coding DNA: TGTGCCAGCGGTTGGGGACAGGGTTCCGATACGCAGTATTTT. Its protein is CASGWGQGSDTQYF.

This chain joins TRBV7-3 and TRBJ2-3, with a possible D match to TRBD2 (7 bases). The CDR3 totals 18 residues. CDR1 SGHTA and CDR2 FQGTGA come from the germline V gene. Trimming removed 5 bases from V and 0 bases from J, with 21 bases in between. The CDR3 is CASSRSGSRGGSTDTQYF. CDR3 nucleotides: TGTGCCAGCAGCCGTAGCGGGTCCAGAGGGGGGAGCACAGATACGCAGTATTTT.

There are a few counts of this clonotype. The chain links TRBV9 to TRBJ1-6; 11 bases agree with TRBD1. The ends lost 3 bases at V and 9 bases at J; junction bases unmatched: 8. Germline values: CDR1 SGDLS, CDR2 YYNGEE. The CDR3 covers 16 residues. Written as DNA, the CDR3 is TGTGCCAGCAGCGCAGGGACAGGGGGATTGGTTTCACCCCTCCACTTT. It encodes CASSAGTGGLVSPLHF. The whole variable domain, remainder taken from reference TRBV9 and TRBJ1-6, is DSGVTQTPKHLITATGQRVTLRCSPRSGDLSVYWYQQSLDQGLQFLIQYYNGEERAKGNILERFSAQQFPDLHSELNLSSLELGDSALYFCASSAGTGGLVSPLHFGNGTRLTVT.

This clonotype was observed a few times. J is TRBJ1-2 and V is TRBV15; no clear D. Deletions cut 0 bases from V and 0 bases from J, with 11 bases between. Germline assignment: CDR1 LNHNV and CDR2 YYDKDF (reference sequence). The CDR3 is made up of 16 amino acids. Here the CDR3 reads CATSRDMAAANYGYTF. CDR3 coding DNA: TGTGCCACCAGCAGAGATATGGCAGCCGCTAACTATGGCTACACCTTC.

This clonotype was seen many times. The chain links TRBV5-1 to TRBJ1-3; D possibly corresponds to TRBD1 (6 bases). Germline V gene sequence: CDR1 SGHRS, CDR2 YFSETQ. Trimming removed 1 base from V and 2 bases from J, with 10 bases in between. This CDR3 has 15 amino acids. The CDR3 region is CASSLQQGTGNTIYF. DNA of the CDR3: TGCGCCAGCAGCTTGCAACAGGGCACTGGAAACACCATATATTTT.

This clonotype was counted between two and nine times. V and J are TRBV28 and TRBJ2-7; 9 bases agree with TRBD1. The ends lost 5 bases at V and 5 bases at J; junction bases unmatched: 13. The CDR3 contains 16 residues. Germline CDR1 is MDHEN and CDR2 is SYDVKM. CDR3 loop: CASSVAPGQGIDEQYF. CDR3 nucleotide sequence: TGTGCCAGCAGTGTCGCCCCGGGACAGGGAATAGACGAGCAGTACTTC.

This clonotype has more than one count but fewer than ten. The chain recombines TRBV3-1 with TRBJ2-7; D is undetermined. This CDR3 spans 16 amino acids. V lost 3 bases and J 4 bases, leaving 19 bases between the germline ends. Germline CDR1 LGHDT, CDR2 YNNKEL (reference sequence). The CDR3 loop reads CASSQVVGVGTYEQYF. The CDR3 DNA reads as TGTGCCAGCAGCCAGGTAGTCGGAGTAGGAACTTACGAGCAGTACTTC.

This clonotype was seen more than once but under ten times. This chain connects TRBV3-1 to TRBJ1-1; D may be TRBD1 (5 bases). CDR3 size: 15 residues. Germline CDR1 is LGHDT and CDR2 is YNNKEL (reference sequence). V dropped 1 base and J dropped 5 bases, with 14 bases sitting between them. DNA of the CDR3: TGTGCCAGCAGCCAAGCGGCGGGGCTGGGGACTGAAGCTTTCTTT. It is translated as CASSQAAGLGTEAFF.

A few counts support this clonotype. The rearrangement links TRBV5-4 to TRBJ2-1, with 10 bases fitting TRBD2. V trimming: 0 bases; J trimming: 12 bases; junction bases outside the gene matches: 12. This CDR3 contains 16 residues. Germline assignment: CDR1 SGHNT and CDR2 YYREEE (reference sequence). The CDR3 DNA sequence: TGTGCCAGCAGCTTGGTCCTAGCGGGAGTCTTCCGGACGCAGTTCTTC. It is translated as CASSLVLAGVFRTQFF.

The J gene is TRBJ2-1, the V gene TRBV5-1; D is possibly TRBD2 (6 bases). The CDR3 contains 19 residues. Germline CDR1 reads SGHRS; CDR2 reads YFSETQ. With 4 bases removed from V and 2 bases from J, the gap between germline ends came to 25 bases. CDR3: CASSPQRERLSGAYNEQFF. Written as DNA, the CDR3 is TGCGCCAGCAGCCCCCAGAGGGAAAGACTTAGCGGAGCCTACAATGAGCAGTTCTTC.

This clonotype was observed many times. The chain recombines TRBV5-1 with TRBJ2-3, with 7 bases that match TRBD2. Per germline, CDR1 SGHRS and CDR2 YFSETQ. V lost 3 bases to trimming and J lost 13 bases; unmatched junction nucleotides: 8. The CDR3 length is 12 residues. The CDR3 here is CASSSGLVDKYF. CDR3 sequence (DNA): TGCGCCAGCAGCTCCGGACTAGTAGATAAGTATTTT.

As to this clonotype: Germline is not matched at one junction end, which may reflect a read error. The chain has TRBV20-1 and TRBJ1-1, with D possibly matching TRBD1 (5 bases). The CDR3 extends over 13 amino acids. CDR1 and CDR2 from the germline V gene are DFQATT and SNEGSKA (reference sequence). The CDR3 coding sequence is TGCAGTGTTAGAGGGGCGGAGAACACTGAAGCTTTCTTT. Translating it yields CSVRGAENTEAFF.

This clonotype appeared a few times. The chain combines TRBV7-9 with TRBJ2-7, with D uncertain. Between the trimmed V and J ends, which lost 5 bases and 2 bases, there was a span of 16 bases. This CDR3 is built from 15 residues. The germline V gene has CDR1 SEHNR and CDR2 FQNEAQ (reference sequence). The CDR3 region has the DNA TGTGCCAGCAGCAAATGGGAAGCAGGCCCCTACGAGCAGTACTTC. Protein sequence: CASSKWEAGPYEQYF. The variable domain in full, with the rest retrieved from reference TRBV7-9 and TRBJ2-7, is DTGVSQNPRHKITKRGQNVTFRCDPISEHNRLYWYRQTLGQGPEFLTYFQNEAQLEKSRLLSDRFSAERPKGSFSTLEIQRTEQGDSAMYLCASSKWEAGPYEQYFGPGTRLTVT.

This clonotype was seen many times. CDR3 loop: CASSFGTGQETQYF. CDR3 DNA: TGTGCCAGCAGCTTCGGGACAGGCCAAGAGACCCAGTACTTC. This sequence joins TRBV12-3 or TRBV12-4 and TRBJ2-5; TRBD1 agrees at 8 bases. The CDR3 covers 14 residues. The V segment lost 6 bases and the J segment 1 base; nucleotides outside the gene matches: 4.

The rearrangement uses TRBV5-6 and TRBJ2-3, with 9 positions matching TRBD2. CDR1 and CDR2 (germline): SGHDT, YYEEEE. The J segment lost 2 bases and the V segment lost 2 bases, leaving 6 bases of the junction unmatched. This CDR3 region has 16 residues. The CDR3 DNA reads TGTGCCAGCAGCTTATCGGGACTAGCACCCACAGATACGCAGTATTTT. Protein product: CASSLSGLAPTDTQYF. Complete variable domain (other parts from reference TRBV5-6 and TRBJ2-3): DAGVTQSPTHLIKTRGQQVTLRCSPKSGHDTVSWYQQALGQGPQFIFQYYEEEERQRGNFPDRFSGHQFPNYSSELNVNALLLGDSALYLCASSLSGLAPTDTQYFGPGTRLTVL.

This sequence joins TRBV30 and TRBJ2-2, with 10 bases identical to TRBD1. V lost 2 bases to trimming and J lost 4 bases; unmatched junction nucleotides: 4. This CDR3 contains 15 residues. Germline CDR1 GTSNPN, CDR2 SVGIG (reference sequence). CDR3 nucleotides: TGTGCCTGGAGTATGGACAGGGGGACCACCGGGGAGCTGTTTTTT. Protein: CAWSMDRGTTGELFF.

This clonotype was found a few times. The CDR3 spells CASSLWGTHEQYF. The CDR3 bases are TGTGCCAGCAGTTTGTGGGGGACCCACGAGCAGTACTTC. The rearrangement links TRBV28 to TRBJ2-7; D is possibly TRBD1 or TRBD2 (5 bases each). Germline CDR1 MDHEN, CDR2 SYDVKM. V was pared by 3 bases and J by 5 bases, with 11 bases between. There are 13 residues in the CDR3.

This sequence joins TRBV7-2 and TRBJ2-7; no clear D. The CDR3 has 15 amino acids. Germline V gene lookup returns CDR1 SGHTA and CDR2 FQGNSA. The ends were cut back, 0 bases at V and 2 bases at J, with 11 bases in the middle. The CDR3, as DNA: TGTGCCAGCAGCTTAGCGGGATCAGAAGCCTACGAGCAGTACTTC. Protein sequence: CASSLAGSEAYEQYF.

The CDR3 DNA follows: TGTGCCAGCAGCTTTAGGCCGGTCTCCTACGAGCAGTACTTC. Translation: CASSFRPVSYEQYF. This sequence joins TRBV7-3 and TRBJ2-7; D is unresolved. The CDR3 extends over 14 amino acids. The ends were cut back, 3 bases at V and 0 bases at J, with 9 bases in the middle. Looked up from germline, CDR1 is SGHTA and CDR2 is FQGTGA.

This clonotype occurred many times. The chain couples TRBV9 to TRBJ2-1; D not certain. The V and J ends lost 0 bases and 2 bases respectively, with 9 bases between them. This CDR3 is 15 amino acids long. Germline V gene sequence: CDR1 SGDLS, CDR2 YYNGEE. CDR3 sequence: CASSVEKVTYNEQFF. CDR3 bases: TGTGCCAGCAGCGTAGAGAAGGTTACCTACAATGAGCAGTTCTTC. Full variable domain (rest looked up from reference TRBV9 and TRBJ2-1): DSGVTQTPKHLITATGQRVTLRCSPRSGDLSVYWYQQSLDQGLQFLIQYYNGEERAKGNILERFSAQQFPDLHSELNLSSLELGDSALYFCASSVEKVTYNEQFFGPGTRLTVL.

The chain employs TRBV20-1 and TRBJ1-3, with a possible D match to TRBD1 (5 bases). The germline V gene has CDR1 DFQATT and CDR2 SNEGSKA (reference sequence). Trimming removed 1 base from V and 0 bases from J, with 16 bases in between. The CDR3 spans 17 residues. The DNA of the CDR3 is TGCAGTGCTAGAGGGGGGTCTGGGTCCCTCTCTGGAAACACCATATATTTT. Its protein product is CSARGGSGSLSGNTIYF.

This chain uses TRBV5-1 with TRBJ2-5, with 8 bases identical to TRBD2. CDR3 size: 15 residues. V was pared by 1 base and J by 4 bases, with 6 bases of the junction left unmatched. Germline CDR1 and CDR2: SGHRS and YFSETQ. The CDR3 sequence is CASSLSPLAGETQYF. CDR3 sequence (DNA): TGCGCCAGCAGCTTGAGTCCCCTAGCGGGAGAGACCCAGTACTTC.